The clone carrying this T cell receptor beta chain was counted only a few times. This specimen comes from a study of blood T cell repertoires in COVID-19. Study details: Both acute and convalescent COVID-19 samples were obtained from the United States, Italy and Spain. Sources were T cells, B-cell-depleted T cells, or PBMCs; the material itself was cDNA or gDNA.

Profiled with immunoSEQ multiplex PCR; TCRdb holds only in-frame clones, not every one. The sample consists of 40,000 to 50,000 clones, about 82% of them appearing once. The sequencing input was peripheral blood. This clonotype was obtained from a woman aged 55 to 70 with acute or convalescent COVID-19.

The CDR3 reads CASSSPGHMNTEAFF. The CDR3 bases are TGTGCCAGCAGTTCGCCGGGACATATGAACACTGAAGCTTTCTTT. The rearrangement links TRBV27 to TRBJ1-1, with D perhaps TRBD1 (6 bases). V was cut by 4 bases and J by 0 bases, with 12 bases left in between. Per the germline V gene, CDR1 is MNHEY and CDR2 is SMNVEV (reference sequence). CDR3 size: 15 residues.